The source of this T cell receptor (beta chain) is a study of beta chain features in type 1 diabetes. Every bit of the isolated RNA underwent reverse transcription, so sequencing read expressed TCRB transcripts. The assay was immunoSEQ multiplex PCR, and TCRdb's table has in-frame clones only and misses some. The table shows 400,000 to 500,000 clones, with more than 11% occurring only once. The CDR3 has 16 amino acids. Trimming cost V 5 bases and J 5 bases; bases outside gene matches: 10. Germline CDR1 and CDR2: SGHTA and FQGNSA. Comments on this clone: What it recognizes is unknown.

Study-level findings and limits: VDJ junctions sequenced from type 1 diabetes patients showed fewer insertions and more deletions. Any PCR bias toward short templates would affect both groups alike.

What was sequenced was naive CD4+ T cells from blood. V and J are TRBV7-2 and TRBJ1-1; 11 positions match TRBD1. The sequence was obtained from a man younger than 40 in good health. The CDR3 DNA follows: TGTGCCAGCAGCCCATGGACAGGGGGCTGGAGTACTGAAGCTTTCTTT. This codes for CASSPWTGGWSTEAFF. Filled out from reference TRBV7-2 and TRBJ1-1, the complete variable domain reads GAGVSQSPSNKVTEKGKDVELRCDPISGHTALYWYRQSLGQGLEFLIYFQGNSAPDKSGLPSDRFSAERTGGSVSTLTIQRTQQEDSAVYLCASSPWTGGWSTEAFFGQGTRLTVV.